This is a list of T cell receptor beta chains from one sample in a study of cytomegalovirus exposure and HLA in healthy donors. TCRdb keeps only in-frame clones here, not all; method: immunoSEQ multiplex PCR. Of some 98,000 clones in the sample, about 81% were seen once. The material sequenced was PBMCs. Receptors originate from a man in his forties in good health and CMV-seronegative. Both conserved end residues are part of each CDR3. The order of the fields is V gene, J gene, clone size, D gene, CDR3 DNA, CDR3 protein. D genes are given only for firm matches. Clone size is not always given. Where it is, it says once, few, many or a class for expanded clones.

TRBV2,TRBJ2-5,.,TRBD1,TGTGCCAGCAGTGTATGGGACAGTTTGGAGACCCAGTACTTC,CASSVWDSLETQYF
TRBV2,TRBJ2-7,.,.,TGTGCCAGCAGTTGGGGGGAGGGGGGGATCTCCTACGAGCAGTACTTC,CASSWGEGGISYEQYF
TRBV5-4,TRBJ2-7,.,.,TGTGCCAGCAGCGAGAGACAGGTTGGTGAGCAGTACTTC,CASSERQVGEQYF
TRBV6-1,TRBJ1-4,.,.,TGTGCCAGCAGCCCCGGGACATTTGACGAAAAACTGTTTTTT,CASSPGTFDEKLFF
TRBV7-2,TRBJ2-7,.,TRBD1,TGTGCCAGCAGCTCCCCGGGACAGGGATCCTACGAGCAGTACTTC,CASSSPGQGSYEQYF
TRBV7-3,TRBJ1-2,few,TRBD1,TGTGCCAGCAGCTTAGGAGGGACAGGGGGTTTTTATGGCTACACCTTC,CASSLGGTGGFYGYTF
TRBV6-5,TRBJ2-1,.,TRBD2,TGTGCCAGCAGGCCCCTAGCGGGGGTTTACAATGAGCAGTTCTTC,CASRPLAGVYNEQFF
TRBV7-9,TRBJ1-1,.,TRBD1,TGTGCCAGCAGCTTCCAGGGGGTCACTGAAGCTTTCTTT,CASSFQGVTEAFF
TRBV5-6,TRBJ1-1,.,TRBD1,TGTGCCAGCAGCTTACTGACAGGGACGAACACTGAAGCTTTCTTT,CASSLLTGTNTEAFF
TRBV7-9,TRBJ1-1,.,TRBD1,TGTGCCAGCAGCTCCACGGACAGGATTAAAACTGAAGCTTTCTTT,CASSSTDRIKTEAFF
TRBV7-6,TRBJ1-6,.,TRBD1,TGTGCCAGCAGCTTAGGGACAGGGGGTTCACCCCTCCACTTT,CASSLGTGGSPLHF
TRBV18,TRBJ2-3,.,TRBD2,TGTGCCAGCTCAGAACGTTTGGCTAGCGGGGGGGATACGCAGTATTTT,CASSERLASGGDTQYF
TRBV11-3,TRBJ2-3,.,TRBD2,TGTGCCAGCAGCGGTCCCCGAGCCGGCGGGGGGGGCGCAGATACGCAGTATTTT,CASSGPRAGGGGADTQYF
TRBV10-3,TRBJ2-3,once,.,TGTGCCATCAACCGACAGGGCACAGATACGCAGTATTTT,CAINRQGTDTQYF
TRBV28,TRBJ1-2,.,TRBD1,TGTGCCAGCAGTTTAGTAGGGGGCGCAGGCTACACCTTC,CASSLVGGAGYTF
TRBV6-4,TRBJ2-7,.,TRBD1,TGTGCCAGTAGACGGGACAGAACGGCCTACGAGCAGTACTTC,CASRRDRTAYEQYF
TRBV19,TRBJ2-7,.,.,TGTGCCAGTAGTCCCAGATTCCGATTCAATTACGAGCAGTACTTC,CASSPRFRFNYEQYF
TRBV28,TRBJ1-6,once,TRBD1,TGTGCCAGCGGTTTCGGACAGGGGAGCTCCTATAATTCACCCCTCCACTTT,CASGFGQGSSYNSPLHF
TRBV6-6,TRBJ2-3,.,.,TGTGCCAGCAGGGATGGAGGCACAGATACGCAGTATTTT,CASRDGGTDTQYF
TRBV2,TRBJ2-1,few,TRBD1,TGTGCCAGCAGTACCCGGGACAGATTCTACAATGAGCAGTTCTTC,CASSTRDRFYNEQFF
TRBV30,TRBJ2-3,few,TRBD2,TGTGCCTGGAGTGTAGGAGCGGGGGAGGTAGATACGCAGTATTTT,CAWSVGAGEVDTQYF
TRBV5-6,TRBJ1-1,few,.,TGTGCCAGCAGCTTCGATTCGGGAGTTTTCACTGAAGCTTTCTTT,CASSFDSGVFTEAFF
TRBV27,TRBJ2-3,.,.,TGTGCCAGCAGTTCCTACACAGATACGCAGTATTTT,CASSSYTDTQYF
TRBV2,TRBJ2-5,few,TRBD1,TGTGCCAGCAGGGGCTGGACAGGGGTCCAAGAGACCCAGTACTTC,CASRGWTGVQETQYF
TRBV4-1,TRBJ1-3,.,TRBD1,TGCGCCAGCAGCCAACACGGGACAGGGGATGGAAACACCATATATTTT,CASSQHGTGDGNTIYF
TRBV30,TRBJ1-1,.,.,TGTGCCTGGAGTTTAACAATGAACACTGAAGCTTTCTTT,CAWSLTMNTEAFF
TRBV9,TRBJ2-5,.,.,TGTGCCAGCAGCGTAGACGTGGGCCCATCGTTACAGTACTTC,CASSVDVGPSLQYF
TRBV5-1,TRBJ1-6,.,TRBD1,TGCGCCAGCAGCCCCGGACAGGTCTATTCACCCCTCCACTTT,CASSPGQVYSPLHF
TRBV27,TRBJ2-1,.,TRBD2,TGTGCCAGCAGTTTGAGAGCGGGGGGACTCAATGAGCAGTTCTTC,CASSLRAGGLNEQFF
TRBV28,TRBJ1-1,.,TRBD1,TGTGCCAGCAGTTCGTTCAGGGGGCGCGGAGCTTTCTTT,CASSSFRGRGAFF
TRBV10-2,TRBJ1-2,.,TRBD1,TGCGCCAGCGGAAAACGGACAGGGAGCTATGGCTACACCTTC,CASGKRTGSYGYTF
TRBV10-3,TRBJ2-3,.,.,TGTGCCATCAGGGGACTTCCCACAGATACGCAGTATTTT,CAIRGLPTDTQYF
TRBV5-1,TRBJ2-7,.,.,TGCGCCAGCAGCTTAGGGGGGGAGACCTACGAGCAGTACTTC,CASSLGGETYEQYF
TRBV28,TRBJ1-1,.,.,TGTGCCAGCAGTTTCCCCAGGGAGGGTAAAGTTTTGCGGGACACTGAAGCTTTCTTT,CASSFPREGKVLRDTEAFF
TRBV29-1,TRBJ1-2,.,TRBD1,TGCAGCGTTGAAGACCTAGACAGGGCGTGGGGCTACACCTTC,CSVEDLDRAWGYTF
TRBV29-1,TRBJ1-2,.,TRBD1,TGCAGCGTGGAGGGGGCAAGGGGCTACACCTTC,CSVEGARGYTF
TRBV30,TRBJ1-1,.,.,TGTGCCTGGAGTGTAGGGGTCGTGAACACTGAAGCTTTCTTT,CAWSVGVVNTEAFF
TRBV7-2,TRBJ2-5,.,TRBD2,TGTGCCAGCAGCTTAGGAGCGGGGGGGCCGGGGGAGACCCAGTACTTC,CASSLGAGGPGETQYF
TRBV5-1,TRBJ2-3,.,TRBD2,TGCGCCAGCAGCAAGACTAGCGGGGGACGGGATACGCAGTATTTT,CASSKTSGGRDTQYF
TRBV30,TRBJ1-1,once,.,TGTGCCTGGAGTTTGAGGCACCAAGGGGGAGAAGCTTTCTTT,CAWSLRHQGGEAFF
TRBV7-2,TRBJ2-1,.,.,TGTGCCAGCAGCCCATTTACAGGGTTAGGCTCCTACAATGAGCAGTTCTTC,CASSPFTGLGSYNEQFF
TRBV7-9,TRBJ2-1,.,TRBD1,TGTGCCAGCAGCTTAGAGGTGACAGGGTCAGGCAATGAGCAGTTCTTC,CASSLEVTGSGNEQFF
TRBV6-5,TRBJ1-1,.,.,TGTGCCAGCCAGAATAAGAACACTGAAGCTTTCTTT,CASQNKNTEAFF
TRBV19,TRBJ2-3,.,TRBD2,TGTGCCAGTAGTATGGGACTAGCGGGGTTCACAGATACGCAGTATTTT,CASSMGLAGFTDTQYF
TRBV18,TRBJ1-6,.,TRBD1,TGTGCCAGCTCACCTCCAGGGGGAGGATCACCCCTCCACTTT,CASSPPGGGSPLHF
TRBV2,TRBJ1-5,.,.,TGTGCCAGCAGTGAAGGGGCTATAGACAATCAGCCCCAGCATTTT,CASSEGAIDNQPQHF
TRBV6-6,TRBJ1-2,.,TRBD1,TGTGCCAGCAGTTACTCGAGGACAGGGGATGGCTACACCTTC,CASSYSRTGDGYTF
TRBV18,TRBJ1-5,.,.,TGTGCCAGCTCACCGGACAGTAGCAATCAGCCCCAGCATTTT,CASSPDSSNQPQHF
TRBV7-8,TRBJ2-7,.,.,TGTGCCAGCAGCCCACCCGGGAGCAGATTCGAGCAGTACTTC,CASSPPGSRFEQYF
TRBV4-3,TRBJ2-7,.,.,TGCGCCAGCAGCCAAGATTTACTGGGGAGCGAGCAGTACTTC,CASSQDLLGSEQYF
TRBV5-6,TRBJ2-7,.,.,TGTGCCAGCAGCTTGGGGGGAGGTACCTACGAGCAGTACTTC,CASSLGGGTYEQYF
TRBV6-6,TRBJ2-7,.,.,TGTGCCAGCACTTCCACTGGGCAGAGCTCCTACGAGCAGTACTTC,CASTSTGQSSYEQYF
TRBV10-2,TRBJ2-1,few,.,TGCGCCAGCAGTGAGGGCCCGGCAGGGTCCTACAATGAGCAGTTCTTC,CASSEGPAGSYNEQFF
TRBV9,TRBJ2-7,.,.,TGTGCCAGCAGCGTCGACAGTAAGACATCCTACGAGCAGTACTTC,CASSVDSKTSYEQYF
TRBV28,TRBJ2-1,.,.,TGTGCCAGCAGTTTAAGGGACTTCCTTCCCTACAATGAGCAGTTCTTC,CASSLRDFLPYNEQFF
TRBV5-4,TRBJ2-7,few,.,TGTGCCAGCAGCCCGGTCGCAGGGGATTCCTACGAGCAGTACTTC,CASSPVAGDSYEQYF